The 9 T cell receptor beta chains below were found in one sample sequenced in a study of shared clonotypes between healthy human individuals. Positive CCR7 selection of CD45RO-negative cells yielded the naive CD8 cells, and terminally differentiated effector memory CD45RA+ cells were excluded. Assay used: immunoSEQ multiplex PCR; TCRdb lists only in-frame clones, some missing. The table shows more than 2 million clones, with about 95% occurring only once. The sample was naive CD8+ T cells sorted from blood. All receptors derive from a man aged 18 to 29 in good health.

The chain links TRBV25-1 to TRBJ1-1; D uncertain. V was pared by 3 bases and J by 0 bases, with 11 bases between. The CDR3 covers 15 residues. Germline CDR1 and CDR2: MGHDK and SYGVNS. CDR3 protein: CASSDGEFMNTEAFF. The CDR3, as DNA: TGTGCCAGCAGTGACGGAGAGTTCATGAACACTGAAGCTTTCTTT. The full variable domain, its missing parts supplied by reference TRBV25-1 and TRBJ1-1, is EADIYQTPRYLVIGTGKKITLECSQTMGHDKMYWYQQDPGMELHLIHYSYGVNSTEKGDLSSESTVSRIRTEHFPLTLESARPSHTSQYLCASSDGEFMNTEAFFGQGTRLTVV.

The CDR3 DNA reads as TGCGCCAGCAGCGGGATAGCGGCGGAAGAGACCCAGTACTTC. Translating it yields CASSGIAAEETQYF. This chain joins TRBV4-1 and TRBJ2-5, with TRBD2 as a possible D gene (6 bases). This CDR3 is 14 amino acids long. V was shortened by 5 bases and J by 3 bases, with 13 bases between the two germline ends. Germline CDR1 is MGHRA and CDR2 is YSYEKL.

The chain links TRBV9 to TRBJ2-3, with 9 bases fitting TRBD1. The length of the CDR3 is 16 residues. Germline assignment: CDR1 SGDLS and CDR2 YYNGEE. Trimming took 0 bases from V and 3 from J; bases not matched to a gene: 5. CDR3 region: CASSVGDREGTDTQYF. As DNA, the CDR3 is TGTGCCAGCAGCGTAGGGGACAGGGAGGGGACAGATACGCAGTATTTT.

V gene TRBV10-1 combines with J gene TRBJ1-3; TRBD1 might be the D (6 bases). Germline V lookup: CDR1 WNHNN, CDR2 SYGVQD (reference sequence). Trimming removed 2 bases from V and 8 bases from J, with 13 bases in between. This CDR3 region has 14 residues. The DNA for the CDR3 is TGCGCCAGCAGTGAGGACAGGTCTGGGGACACCATATATTTT. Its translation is CASSEDRSGDTIYF.

CDR3: CASSAAGDSYNEQFF. The CDR3 DNA sequence: TGTGCCAGCAGTGCGGCGGGAGACTCCTACAATGAGCAGTTCTTC. This sequence joins TRBV5-5 and TRBJ2-1; 7 bases fit TRBD2. The germline V gene encodes CDR1 SGHKS and CDR2 YYEKEE (reference sequence). Trimming at V came to 5 bases and at J to 0 bases, leaving 5 bases not matched to a gene. The CDR3 consists of 15 residues.

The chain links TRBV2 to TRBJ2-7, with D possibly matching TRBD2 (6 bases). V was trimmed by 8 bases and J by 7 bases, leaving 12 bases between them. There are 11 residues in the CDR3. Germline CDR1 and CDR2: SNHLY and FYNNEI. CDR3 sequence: CASGGSWEQYF. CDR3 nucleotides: TGTGCCAGCGGAGGGTCTTGGGAGCAGTACTTC. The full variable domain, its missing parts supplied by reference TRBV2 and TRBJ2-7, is EPEVTQTPSHQVTQMGQEVILRCVPISNHLYFYWYRQILGQKVEFLVSFYNNEISEKSEIFDDQFSVERPDGSNFTLKIRSTKLEDSAMYFCASGGSWEQYFGPGTRLTVT.

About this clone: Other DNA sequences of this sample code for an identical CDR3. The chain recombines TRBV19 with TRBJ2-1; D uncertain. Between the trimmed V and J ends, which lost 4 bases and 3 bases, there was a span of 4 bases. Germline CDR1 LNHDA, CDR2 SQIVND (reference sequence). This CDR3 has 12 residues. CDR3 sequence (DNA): TGTGCCAGTAGTACCGACTACAATGAGCAGTTCTTC. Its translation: CASSTDYNEQFF.

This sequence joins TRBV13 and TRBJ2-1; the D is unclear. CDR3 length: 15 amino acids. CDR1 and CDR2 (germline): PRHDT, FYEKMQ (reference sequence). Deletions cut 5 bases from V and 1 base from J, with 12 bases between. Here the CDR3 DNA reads TGTGCCAGCAGCCTCACTCAACTATCCTACAATGAGCAGTTCTTC. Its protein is CASSLTQLSYNEQFF.

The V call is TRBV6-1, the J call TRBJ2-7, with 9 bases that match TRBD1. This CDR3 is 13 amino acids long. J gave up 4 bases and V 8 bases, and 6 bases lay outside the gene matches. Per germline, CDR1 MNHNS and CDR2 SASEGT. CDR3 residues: CASAEDRGYEQYF. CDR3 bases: TGTGCCAGCGCAGAGGACAGGGGTTACGAGCAGTACTTC.